This T cell receptor beta chain is drawn from a study of shared clonotypes between healthy human individuals. As for the study in general: Researchers drew samples from two women and a few men aged 18 to 49.

The V segment lost 3 bases and the J segment 2 bases; nucleotides outside the gene matches: 9. CDR1 and CDR2 (germline): SNHLY, FYNNEI. The CDR3 has 16 residues. In regard to this clone: Its target is unknown.

The study, taken as a whole, reports: Relative to their counterparts shared across all four donors, non-shared clonotypes exhibited diminished generation probabilities.

Sequencing used immunoSEQ multiplex PCR; TCRdb keeps in-frame clones, though not all of them. There are around 88,000 clones in the sample; 60% to 70% occur only once, and around half lies in the top ten. V gene TRBV2 combines with J gene TRBJ2-5; 7 bases match TRBD2. This clonotype originated in a man younger than 45 in good health. The sequenced sample was memory CD8+ T cells sorted from blood. Noted subset: CD45RO+ cells pooled with CCR7-negative TemRA cells. CDR3 sequence (DNA): TGTGCCAGCAGTGAGTCCCAGCTAGCGGTTCAAGAGACCCAGTACTTC. Protein: CASSESQLAVQETQYF.